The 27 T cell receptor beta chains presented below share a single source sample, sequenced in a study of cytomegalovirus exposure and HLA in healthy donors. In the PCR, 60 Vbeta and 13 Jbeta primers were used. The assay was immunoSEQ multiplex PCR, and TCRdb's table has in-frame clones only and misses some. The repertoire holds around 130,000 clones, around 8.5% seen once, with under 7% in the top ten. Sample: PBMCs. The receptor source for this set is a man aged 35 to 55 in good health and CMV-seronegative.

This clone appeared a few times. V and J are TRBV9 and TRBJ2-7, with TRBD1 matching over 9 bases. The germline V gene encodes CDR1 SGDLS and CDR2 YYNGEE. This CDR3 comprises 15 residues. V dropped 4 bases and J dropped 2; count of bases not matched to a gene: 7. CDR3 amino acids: CASSPSGTGPYEQYF. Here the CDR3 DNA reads TGTGCCAGCAGCCCTTCCGGGACAGGGCCCTACGAGCAGTACTTC.

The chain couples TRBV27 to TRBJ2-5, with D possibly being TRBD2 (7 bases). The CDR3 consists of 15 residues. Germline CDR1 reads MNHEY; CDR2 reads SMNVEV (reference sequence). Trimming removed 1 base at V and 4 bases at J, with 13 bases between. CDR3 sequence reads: CASSLFRGAVETQYF. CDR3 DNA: TGTGCCAGCAGTTTATTTCGGGGGGCTGTAGAGACCCAGTACTTC.

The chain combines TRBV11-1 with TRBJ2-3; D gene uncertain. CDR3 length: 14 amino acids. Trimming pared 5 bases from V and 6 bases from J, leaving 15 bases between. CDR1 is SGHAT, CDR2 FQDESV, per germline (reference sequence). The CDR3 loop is CASSRLRSGDTQYF. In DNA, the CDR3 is TGTGCCAGCAGCCGTCTGAGGTCTGGGGATACGCAGTATTTT.

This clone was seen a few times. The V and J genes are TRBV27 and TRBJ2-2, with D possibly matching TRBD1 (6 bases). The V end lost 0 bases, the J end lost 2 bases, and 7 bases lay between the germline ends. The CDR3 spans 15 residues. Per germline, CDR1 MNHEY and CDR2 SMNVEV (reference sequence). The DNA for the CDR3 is TGTGCCAGCAGTTTATCAGGGGGAAACACCGGGGAGCTGTTTTTT. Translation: CASSLSGGNTGELFF.

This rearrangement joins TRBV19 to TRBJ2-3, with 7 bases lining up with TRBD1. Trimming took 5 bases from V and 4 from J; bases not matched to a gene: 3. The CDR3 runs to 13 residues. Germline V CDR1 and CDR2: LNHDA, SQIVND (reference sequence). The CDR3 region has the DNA TGTGCCAGTAGTGGCAGGGGGTCAGATACGCAGTATTTT. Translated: CASSGRGSDTQYF. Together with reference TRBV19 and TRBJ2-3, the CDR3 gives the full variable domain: DGGITQSPKYLFRKEGQNVTLSCEQNLNHDAMYWYRQDPGQGLRLIYYSQIVNDFQKGDIAEGYSVSREKKESFPLTVTSAQKNPTAFYLCASSGRGSDTQYFGPGTRLTVL.

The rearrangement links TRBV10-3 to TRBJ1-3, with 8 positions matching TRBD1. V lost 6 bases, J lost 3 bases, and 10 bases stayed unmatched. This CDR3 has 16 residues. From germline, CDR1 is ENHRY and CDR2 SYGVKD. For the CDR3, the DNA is TGTGCCATCAGGGCTTCCCGGGACAGGCTTGGAAACACCATATATTTT. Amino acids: CAIRASRDRLGNTIYF.

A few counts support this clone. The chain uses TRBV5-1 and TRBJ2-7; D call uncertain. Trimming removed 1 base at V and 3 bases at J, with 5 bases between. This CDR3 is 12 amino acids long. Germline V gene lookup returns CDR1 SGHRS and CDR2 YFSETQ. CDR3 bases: TGCGCCAGCAGCTTGTTAATCTACGAGCAGTACTTC. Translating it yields CASSLLIYEQYF.

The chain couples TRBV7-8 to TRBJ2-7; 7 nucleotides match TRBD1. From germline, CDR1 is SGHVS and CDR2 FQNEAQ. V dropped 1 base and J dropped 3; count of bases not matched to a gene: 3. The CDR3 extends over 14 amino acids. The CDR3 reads CASSLVQGSYEQYF. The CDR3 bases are TGTGCCAGCAGCTTAGTACAGGGGAGCTACGAGCAGTACTTC.

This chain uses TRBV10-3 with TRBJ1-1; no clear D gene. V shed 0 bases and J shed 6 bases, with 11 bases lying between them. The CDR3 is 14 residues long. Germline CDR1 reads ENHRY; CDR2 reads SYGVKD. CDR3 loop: CAISESSQHAEAFF. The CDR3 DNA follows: TGTGCCATCAGTGAGTCGTCCCAACATGCTGAAGCTTTCTTT.

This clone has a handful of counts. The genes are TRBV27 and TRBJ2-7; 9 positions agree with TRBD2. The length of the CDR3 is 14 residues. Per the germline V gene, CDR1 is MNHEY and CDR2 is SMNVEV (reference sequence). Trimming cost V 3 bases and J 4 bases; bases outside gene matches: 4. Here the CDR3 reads CASSFSGGPYEQYF. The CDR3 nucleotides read TGTGCCAGCAGTTTTAGCGGGGGCCCTTACGAGCAGTACTTC.

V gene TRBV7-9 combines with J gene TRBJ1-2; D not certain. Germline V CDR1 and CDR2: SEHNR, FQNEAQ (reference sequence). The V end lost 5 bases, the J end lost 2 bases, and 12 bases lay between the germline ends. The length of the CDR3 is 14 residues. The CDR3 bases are TGTGCCAGCAGCCCTTTGACACGAAACTATGGCTACACCTTC. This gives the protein CASSPLTRNYGYTF. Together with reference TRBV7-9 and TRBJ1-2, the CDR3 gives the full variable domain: DTGVSQNPRHKITKRGQNVTFRCDPISEHNRLYWYRQTLGQGPEFLTYFQNEAQLEKSRLLSDRFSAERPKGSFSTLEIQRTEQGDSAMYLCASSPLTRNYGYTFGSGTRLTVV.

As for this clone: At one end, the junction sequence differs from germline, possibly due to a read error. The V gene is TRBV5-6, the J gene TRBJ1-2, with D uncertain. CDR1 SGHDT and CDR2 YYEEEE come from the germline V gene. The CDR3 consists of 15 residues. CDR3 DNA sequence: TGTGCCAGCAGCTTTTGGGCGAGAGAGGACTATGGCTCCACCTTC. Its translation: CASSFWAREDYGSTF.

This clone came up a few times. The DNA for the CDR3 is TGTGCCAGCAGTTTATTCCTGCTAGCGGGGAGCACAGATACGCAGTATTTT. Translated, it gives CASSLFLLAGSTDTQYF. The chain links TRBV27 to TRBJ2-3; 9 nucleotides agree with TRBD2. CDR1 and CDR2 (germline): MNHEY, SMNVEV (reference sequence). This CDR3 is 17 amino acids long. J lost 0 bases, V lost 1 base, and 5 bases had no gene match.

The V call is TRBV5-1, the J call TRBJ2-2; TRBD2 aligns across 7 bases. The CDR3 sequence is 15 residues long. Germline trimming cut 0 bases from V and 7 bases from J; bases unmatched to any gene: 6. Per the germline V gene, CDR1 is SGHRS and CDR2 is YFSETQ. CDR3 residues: CASSLASREGGELFF. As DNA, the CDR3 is TGCGCCAGCAGCTTGGCCTCCAGGGAGGGCGGGGAGCTGTTTTTT. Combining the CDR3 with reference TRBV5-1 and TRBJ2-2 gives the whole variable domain KAGVTQTPRYLIKTRGQQVTLSCSPISGHRSVSWYQQTPGQGLQFLFEYFSETQRNKGNFPGRFSGRQFSNSRSEMNVSTLELGDSALYLCASSLASREGGELFFGEGSRLTVL.

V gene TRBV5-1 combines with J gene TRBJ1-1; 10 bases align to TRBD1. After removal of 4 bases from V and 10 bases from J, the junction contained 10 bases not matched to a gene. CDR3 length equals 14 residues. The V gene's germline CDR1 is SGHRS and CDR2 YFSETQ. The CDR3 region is CASSPGQGLEGAFF. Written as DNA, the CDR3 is TGCGCCAGCAGCCCGGGACAGGGGTTGGAGGGAGCTTTCTTT.

In nucleotides, the CDR3 is TGTGCCAGCAGCTTAGCGGGGGGTTGGAACACCGGGGAGCTGTTTTTT. Translating gives CASSLAGGWNTGELFF. The chain couples TRBV7-2 to TRBJ2-2, with D perhaps matching TRBD2 (6 bases). The germline V gene has CDR1 SGHTA and CDR2 FQGNSA. The germline V and J ends were trimmed by 0 bases and 1 base, with 9 bases remaining between them. CDR3 length: 16 amino acids.

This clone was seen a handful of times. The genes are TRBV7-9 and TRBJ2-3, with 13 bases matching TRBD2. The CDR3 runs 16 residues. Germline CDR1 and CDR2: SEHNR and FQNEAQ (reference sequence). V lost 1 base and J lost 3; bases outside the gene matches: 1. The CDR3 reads CASSLGTSGGTDTQYF. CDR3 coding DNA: TGTGCCAGCAGCTTAGGGACTAGCGGGGGAACAGATACGCAGTATTTT. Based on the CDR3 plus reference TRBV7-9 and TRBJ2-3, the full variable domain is DTGVSQNPRHKITKRGQNVTFRCDPISEHNRLYWYRQTLGQGPEFLTYFQNEAQLEKSRLLSDRFSAERPKGSFSTLEIQRTEQGDSAMYLCASSLGTSGGTDTQYFGPGTRLTVL.

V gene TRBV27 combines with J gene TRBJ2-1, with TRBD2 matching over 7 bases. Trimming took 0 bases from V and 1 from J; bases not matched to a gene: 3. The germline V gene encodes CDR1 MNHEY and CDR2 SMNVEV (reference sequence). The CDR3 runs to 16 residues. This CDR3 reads CASSLSPSGSYNEQFF. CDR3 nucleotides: TGTGCCAGCAGTTTATCGCCTAGCGGTTCCTACAATGAGCAGTTCTTC.

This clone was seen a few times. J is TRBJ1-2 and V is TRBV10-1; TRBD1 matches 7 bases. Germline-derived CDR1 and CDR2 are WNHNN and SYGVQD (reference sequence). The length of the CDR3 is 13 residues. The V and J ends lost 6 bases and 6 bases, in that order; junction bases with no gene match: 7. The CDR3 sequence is CASSLTGTHGYTF. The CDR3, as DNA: TGCGCCAGCAGCCTGACAGGGACCCATGGCTACACCTTC.

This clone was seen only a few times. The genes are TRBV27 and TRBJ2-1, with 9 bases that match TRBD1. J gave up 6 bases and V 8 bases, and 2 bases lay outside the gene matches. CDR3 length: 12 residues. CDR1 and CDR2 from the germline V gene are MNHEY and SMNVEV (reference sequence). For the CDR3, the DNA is TGTGCCAGCGGACAGGGGAGCAATGAGCAGTTCTTC. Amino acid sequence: CASGQGSNEQFF.

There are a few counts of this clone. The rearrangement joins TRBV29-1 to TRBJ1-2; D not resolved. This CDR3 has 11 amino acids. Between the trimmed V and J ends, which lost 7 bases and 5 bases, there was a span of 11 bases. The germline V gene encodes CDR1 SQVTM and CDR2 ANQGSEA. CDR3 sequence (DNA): TGCAGCGACTCTGGAGGGTATGGCTACACCTTC. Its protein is CSDSGGYGYTF.

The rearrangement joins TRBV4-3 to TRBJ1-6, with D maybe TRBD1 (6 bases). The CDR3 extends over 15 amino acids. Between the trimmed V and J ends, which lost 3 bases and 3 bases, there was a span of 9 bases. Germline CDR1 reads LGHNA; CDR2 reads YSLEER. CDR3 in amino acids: CASSQDSLYNSPLHF. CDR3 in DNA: TGCGCCAGCAGCCAGGACAGTCTCTATAATTCACCCCTCCACTTT.

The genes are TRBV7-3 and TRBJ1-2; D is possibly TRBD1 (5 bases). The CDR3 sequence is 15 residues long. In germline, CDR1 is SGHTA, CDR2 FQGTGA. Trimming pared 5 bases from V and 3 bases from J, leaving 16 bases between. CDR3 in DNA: TGTGCCAGCAGCCTTACGGGACTCAGTGACTATGGCTACACCTTC. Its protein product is CASSLTGLSDYGYTF.

CDR3 protein: CASRAGVYGNQPQHF. CDR3 coding DNA: TGTGCCAGCAGAGCAGGGGTTTATGGCAATCAGCCCCAGCATTTT. V gene TRBV6-5 combines with J gene TRBJ1-5; TRBD1 is a possible D gene (6 bases). The CDR3 sequence is 15 residues long. Between the trimmed V and J ends, which lost 6 bases and 2 bases, there was a span of 14 bases. Germline V gene sequence: CDR1 MNHEY, CDR2 SVGAGI.

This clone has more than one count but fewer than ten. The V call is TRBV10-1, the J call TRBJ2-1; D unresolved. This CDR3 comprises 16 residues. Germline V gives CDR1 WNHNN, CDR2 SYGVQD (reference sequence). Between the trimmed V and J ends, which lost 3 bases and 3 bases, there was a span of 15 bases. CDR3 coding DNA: TGCGCCAGCAGTGATTTACGGGTAAGAGGCTACAATGAGCAGTTCTTC. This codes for CASSDLRVRGYNEQFF.

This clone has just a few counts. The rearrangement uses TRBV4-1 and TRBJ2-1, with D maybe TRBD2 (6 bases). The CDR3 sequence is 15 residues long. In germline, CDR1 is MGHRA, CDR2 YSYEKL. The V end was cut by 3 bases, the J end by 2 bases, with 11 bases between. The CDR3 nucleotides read TGCGCCAGCAGCCACTCTAGCGACGCCTACAATGAGCAGTTCTTC. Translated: CASSHSSDAYNEQFF.

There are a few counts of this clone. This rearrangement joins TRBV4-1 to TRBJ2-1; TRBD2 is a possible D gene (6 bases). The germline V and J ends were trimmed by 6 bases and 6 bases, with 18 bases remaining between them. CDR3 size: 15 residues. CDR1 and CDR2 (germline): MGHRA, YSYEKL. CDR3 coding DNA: TGCGCCAGCAGTCAACCTCGGAGGGCCCTCAATGAGCAGTTCTTC. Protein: CASSQPRRALNEQFF.